This T cell receptor (beta chain) originates from a study of cytomegalovirus exposure and HLA in healthy donors. Findings and caveats of the study: Within an earlier analysis, most TCR beta V segments proved productive either about 87% or about 30% of the time. In a later analysis, TCR association rates varied by HLA locus: DRB1 most, HLA-C fewest.

A word on this clone: Its antigen is not known.

Researchers ran the PCR with 60 Vbeta and 13 Jbeta primers. In the original workflow: The count from a later analysis was tens of millions of unique TCR beta chains, some 10 million of them shared. Generated by immunoSEQ multiplex PCR, the TCRdb table keeps only in-frame clones and is missing some. The D gene and trimming were derived from the DNA, and the V and J assignments and clone size from that table. The sample has 95,000 to 150,000 clones, around 72% seen once. The CDR3 is made up of 15 amino acids. V dropped 3 bases and J dropped 2 bases, with 14 bases sitting between them. Germline V gene lookup returns CDR1 SGHNT and CDR2 YYREEE (reference sequence).

The sample taken for sequencing was PBMCs. This clonotype originated in a woman aged 40 to 50 in good health and CMV-seropositive. The chain carries TRBV5-4 and TRBJ1-1; possibly TRBD1 for D (5 bases). As DNA, the CDR3 is TGTGCCAGCAGCTCAAGAGACAGCCTAAACACTGAAGCTTTCTTT. It yields the protein CASSSRDSLNTEAFF.